Included here is one T cell receptor (beta chain) sequence, with context. Its antigen is undetermined. This entry comes from a study of cytomegalovirus exposure and HLA in healthy donors. Notes on the study in general: TCR association rates varied by HLA locus in a later analysis, with DRB1 highest and HLA-C lowest.

The V segment lost 3 bases and the J segment 4 bases; nucleotides outside the gene matches: 6. Germline CDR1 is SEHNR and CDR2 is FQNEAQ (reference sequence). The CDR3 has 15 amino acids. At collection, donors were nominally healthy, but unrecorded immune exposures were probable. PCR amplification relied on 60 Vbeta primers (plus 13 Jbeta primers). Libraries were prepared by immunoSEQ multiplex PCR; TCRdb keeps only in-frame clonotypes and omits some of them. The table has roughly 50,000 clones, roughly 85% seen once; the top ten hold 2.5% to 3.5%. The origin of this receptor is a woman younger than 35 in good health and CMV-seronegative. Sequencing was done on a sample of PBMCs. The chain recombines TRBV7-9 with TRBJ2-3, with 8 bases lining up with TRBD2. CDR3 DNA: TGTGCCAGCAGCTTGGATAGCGGGATCCCAGATACGCAGTATTTT. The encoded protein is CASSLDSGIPDTQYF.